The 27 T cell receptor beta chains below were found in one sample sequenced in a study of T cell responses to AZD1222 COVID-19 vaccine. Libraries were prepared by immunoSEQ multiplex PCR; TCRdb keeps only in-frame clonotypes and omits some of them. The table has around 150,000 clones, approximately 90% seen once; the top ten hold around 3.5%. The sample here was peripheral blood, taken on day 0 of AZD1222 vaccination. The receptors derive from an adult in good health.

The chain uses TRBV24-1 and TRBJ1-5, with D unresolved. The CDR3 consists of 13 residues. Trimming left V 10 bases short and J 3 bases short, with 12 bases between. Germline assignment: CDR1 KGHDR and CDR2 SFDVKD. In DNA, the CDR3 is TGTGCCACGGGTCGGGGTAACAATCAGCCCCAGCATTTT. Protein sequence: CATGRGNNQPQHF.

V gene TRBV27 combines with J gene TRBJ1-5; D gene unclear. The V and J ends lost 6 bases and 1 base respectively, with 13 bases between them. This CDR3 is 15 amino acids long. The germline CDR1 and CDR2 sequences are MNHEY and SMNVEV (reference sequence). CDR3 in amino acids: CASSKDSASNQPQHF. Written as DNA, the CDR3 is TGTGCCAGCAGCAAAGACTCCGCGAGCAATCAGCCCCAGCATTTT.

The chain employs TRBV6-5 and TRBJ1-2; tentatively, D is TRBD1 (6 bases). V lost 6 bases to trimming and J lost 4 bases, with 15 bases between them. This CDR3 has 14 residues. CDR1 is MNHEY and CDR2 is SVGAGI in the germline V gene. CDR3 in DNA: TGTGCCAGCAGGTCGATCAGGGGAGGCTATGGCTACACCTTC. Its translation: CASRSIRGGYGYTF.

The genes are TRBV5-4 and TRBJ2-7, with 11 bases that match TRBD2. This CDR3 region has 15 residues. CDR1 SGHNT and CDR2 YYREEE come from the germline V gene (reference sequence). V shed 4 bases, J shed 2 bases, and the junction held 5 bases outside the gene matches. This chain's CDR3 is CASSVGLAGTYEQYF. DNA for the CDR3: TGTGCCAGCAGCGTTGGACTAGCGGGTACCTACGAGCAGTACTTC. Supplemented by reference TRBV5-4 and TRBJ2-7, the full variable domain reads ETGVTQSPTHLIKTRGQQVTLRCSSQSGHNTVSWYQQALGQGPQFIFQYYREEENGRGNFPPRFSGLQFPNYSSELNVNALELDDSALYLCASSVGLAGTYEQYFGPGTRLTVT.

The chain links TRBV9 to TRBJ2-2; 13 bases fit TRBD2. In germline, CDR1 is SGDLS, CDR2 YYNGEE. V was clipped by 0 bases and J by 8 bases; unmatched bases: 4. This CDR3 has 16 amino acids. The CDR3 DNA is TGTGCCAGCAGCGTAGGACTAGCGGGAGGTTCAGGGGAGCTGTTTTTT. This encodes CASSVGLAGGSGELFF.

The chain combines TRBV11-1 with TRBJ1-4; 7 bases are shared with TRBD1. The junction had 8 bases not matched to a gene; V was cut back by 3 bases and J by 4 bases. The length of the CDR3 is 16 residues. CDR1 and CDR2 (germline): SGHAT, FQDESV (reference sequence). The CDR3 sequence: CASSFLRDSVNEKLFF. The DNA of the CDR3 is TGTGCCAGCAGCTTCCTCCGGGACAGTGTTAATGAAAAACTGTTTTTT.

This clone has just one count. This chain uses TRBV29-1 with TRBJ2-1; D is possibly TRBD1 or TRBD2 (5 bases each). The CDR3 extends over 13 amino acids. The V and J ends lost 6 bases and 3 bases respectively, with 12 bases between them. Germline assignment: CDR1 SQVTM and CDR2 ANQGSEA. DNA for the CDR3: TGCAGCGTCCCGGGACCCCTCTACAATGAGCAGTTCTTC. It encodes CSVPGPLYNEQFF.

This clone was recorded once. The gene calls are TRBV5-1 and TRBJ2-2; D might be TRBD1 (6 bases). CDR1 is SGHRS and CDR2 is YFSETQ in the germline V gene. The CDR3 runs 14 residues. Trimming took off 3 bases at V and 7 bases at J, with 13 bases between the two ends. CDR3 in DNA: TGCGCCAGCAGCTCTACAGGGCGCATCGGGGAGCTGTTTTTT. Translating it yields CASSSTGRIGELFF.

This chain joins TRBV19 and TRBJ1-3; D is undetermined. The CDR3 runs to 14 residues. Germline-derived CDR1 and CDR2 are LNHDA and SQIVND (reference sequence). The germline V and J ends were trimmed by 5 bases and 0 bases, with 8 bases remaining between them. The CDR3 is CASSPQSSGNTIYF. The DNA of the CDR3 is TGTGCCAGTAGTCCGCAGAGCTCTGGAAACACCATATATTTT. Filled out from reference TRBV19 and TRBJ1-3, the complete variable domain reads DGGITQSPKYLFRKEGQNVTLSCEQNLNHDAMYWYRQDPGQGLRLIYYSQIVNDFQKGDIAEGYSVSREKKESFPLTVTSAQKNPTAFYLCASSPQSSGNTIYFGEGSWLTVV.

This chain joins TRBV5-1 and TRBJ2-5; no reliable D call. The CDR3 sequence is 12 residues long. The germline V gene has CDR1 SGHRS and CDR2 YFSETQ. With 1 base removed from V and 5 bases from J, the gap between germline ends came to 6 bases. The CDR3 protein is CASSLLGETQYF. The CDR3 region has the DNA TGCGCCAGCAGCTTGTTGGGTGAGACCCAGTACTTC.

The genes are TRBV30 and TRBJ1-6; D remains ambiguous. Germline CDR1 GTSNPN, CDR2 SVGIG (reference sequence). The CDR3 loop spans 15 amino acids. Trimming took 0 bases from V and 7 from J, leaving 13 bases between them. CDR3 protein: CAWSVLGAENSPLHF. Written as DNA, the CDR3 is TGTGCCTGGAGTGTACTGGGTGCCGAAAATTCACCCCTCCACTTT.

The chain couples TRBV6-5 to TRBJ2-7; TRBD2 agrees at 10 bases. CDR1 MNHEY and CDR2 SVGAGI come from the germline V gene. The CDR3 contains 14 residues. J gave up 5 bases and V 8 bases, and 9 bases lay outside the gene matches. The CDR3 loop reads CASEKREGPHEQYF. The CDR3 DNA follows: TGTGCCAGCGAGAAGCGGGAGGGCCCCCACGAGCAGTACTTC.

J is TRBJ1-3 and V is TRBV30; the D is unclear. Germline CDR1 GTSNPN, CDR2 SVGIG (reference sequence). This CDR3 region has 13 residues. With 7 bases removed from V and 2 bases from J, the gap between germline ends came to 12 bases. The CDR3 region has the DNA TGTGCCTTACGCCCTGGCGCTGGAAACACCATATATTTT. Its translation is CALRPGAGNTIYF.

The chain links TRBV6-5 to TRBJ2-3; 8 nucleotides agree with TRBD2. The CDR3 is 15 residues long. The V segment lost 6 bases and the J segment 4 bases; nucleotides outside the gene matches: 9. Germline V gene lookup returns CDR1 MNHEY and CDR2 SVGAGI. DNA of the CDR3: TGTGCCAGCAGCCGGAATAGCGGGGTTCCAGATACGCAGTATTTT. Its translation: CASSRNSGVPDTQYF.

CDR3 DNA sequence: TGTGCCAGCAGTCCCCCCGTTTTTGAGCAGTACTTC. Protein sequence: CASSPPVFEQYF. The genes are TRBV6-5 and TRBJ2-7; D uncertain. V was trimmed by 5 bases and J by 7 bases, leaving 12 bases between them. CDR3 length equals 12 residues. Germline V gene lookup returns CDR1 MNHEY and CDR2 SVGAGI.

This chain uses TRBV12-5 with TRBJ2-7; D remains ambiguous. Between the trimmed V and J ends, which lost 5 bases and 1 base, there was a span of 18 bases. Germline V gene sequence: CDR1 LGHNT, CDR2 FRNRAP. The CDR3 runs 16 residues. The CDR3 region is CASGQNPLQSSYEQYF. CDR3 DNA sequence: TGTGCTAGTGGTCAAAACCCGTTACAGAGTTCCTACGAGCAGTACTTC. Combining the CDR3 with reference TRBV12-5 and TRBJ2-7 gives the whole variable domain DARVTQTPRHKVTEMGQEVTMRCQPILGHNTVFWYRQTMMQGLELLAYFRNRAPLDDSGMPKDRFSAEMPDATLATLKIQPSEPRDSAVYFCASGQNPLQSSYEQYFGPGTRLTVT.

This clone was counted once. V gene TRBV19 combines with J gene TRBJ1-2; D is possibly TRBD1 (6 bases). Germline V gene lookup returns CDR1 LNHDA and CDR2 SQIVND (reference sequence). The CDR3 length is 15 residues. Trimming took 3 bases from V and 3 from J, leaving 14 bases between them. As DNA, the CDR3 is TGTGCCAGTAGTATCCACAGGGCAAGTGACTATGGCTACACCTTC. Encoded protein: CASSIHRASDYGYTF.

This sequence joins TRBV12-3 or TRBV12-4 and TRBJ1-2; D remains unclear. The V end was cut by 2 bases, the J end by 3 bases, with 4 bases between. The CDR3 loop spans 12 amino acids. In nucleotides, the CDR3 is TGTGCCAGCAGTTTATTTGACTATGGCTACACCTTC. Residues: CASSLFDYGYTF.

The genes are TRBV20-1 and TRBJ1-6; D is perhaps TRBD1 (5 bases). Per the germline V gene, CDR1 is DFQATT and CDR2 is SNEGSKA (reference sequence). V was clipped by 3 bases and J by 7 bases, with 10 bases between them. The CDR3 extends over 13 amino acids. The CDR3 DNA reads as TGCAGTGCTAGTCGGGACGTCAATTCACCCCTCCACTTT. Translation gives CSASRDVNSPLHF.

The gene calls are TRBV2 and TRBJ2-3, with 13 bases fitting TRBD2. Trimming cost V 6 bases and J 0 bases; bases outside gene matches: 9. Per the germline V gene, CDR1 is SNHLY and CDR2 is FYNNEI. The CDR3 has 18 amino acids. This CDR3 is CASSSTQLAGGSTDTQYF. The CDR3 DNA is TGTGCCAGCAGCTCTACCCAACTAGCGGGAGGGAGCACAGATACGCAGTATTTT. Full variable domain (rest looked up from reference TRBV2 and TRBJ2-3): EPEVTQTPSHQVTQMGQEVILRCVPISNHLYFYWYRQILGQKVEFLVSFYNNEISEKSEIFDDQFSVERPDGSNFTLKIRSTKLEDSAMYFCASSSTQLAGGSTDTQYFGPGTRLTVL.

The chain links TRBV19 to TRBJ1-4; no clear D gene. With 5 bases removed from V and 11 bases from J, the gap between germline ends came to 27 bases. CDR1 LNHDA and CDR2 SQIVND come from the germline V gene (reference sequence). CDR3 size: 17 residues. The CDR3 spells CASSPPLRNSIMRKLFF. As DNA, the CDR3 is TGTGCCAGTAGTCCTCCCCTCCGTAACAGTATAATGAGGAAACTGTTTTTT.

The CDR3 sequence: CASSLVPADGYTF. The CDR3 coding sequence is TGTGCCAGCAGCTTAGTGCCAGCCGATGGCTACACCTTC. V gene TRBV11-2 combines with J gene TRBJ1-2, with no clear D. This CDR3 region has 13 residues. Germline assignment: CDR1 SGHAT and CDR2 FQNNGV. V lost 1 base to trimming and J lost 6 bases, with 9 bases between them.

V usage is TRBV7-2 and J usage is TRBJ1-1; D gene unclear. The CDR3 length is 13 residues. V lost 3 bases and J lost 4, with 9 bases in between. The V gene's germline CDR1 is SGHTA and CDR2 FQGNSA. The CDR3 nucleotides read TGTGCCAGCAGCTTGGCTCTTTTCACTGAAGCTTTCTTT. This gives the protein CASSLALFTEAFF.

The sample holds a few counts of this clone. The genes are TRBV4-2 and TRBJ2-1; the match to TRBD2 covers 7 bases. The trim removed 0 bases at V and 3 bases at J, leaving 2 bases unmatched. The V gene's germline CDR1 is LGHNA and CDR2 YNFKEQ. This CDR3 contains 15 residues. The CDR3 DNA sequence: TGTGCCAGCAGCCAAGACCGGGAGGTCTACAATGAGCAGTTCTTC. It specifies CASSQDREVYNEQFF.

This sequence joins TRBV4-2 and TRBJ2-1, with D tentatively TRBD1 or TRBD2 (7 bases each). The CDR3 spans 17 residues. Germline loops: CDR1 LGHNA, CDR2 YNFKEQ. V was trimmed by 0 bases and J by 7 bases, leaving 19 bases between them. This CDR3 is CASSQESTTSRGNEQFF. DNA of the CDR3: TGTGCCAGCAGCCAAGAGTCCACGACTAGCAGGGGGAATGAGCAGTTCTTC.

The chain links TRBV12-3 or TRBV12-4 to TRBJ1-5; D unclear. Trimming cost V 6 bases and J 4 bases, with 10 bases left between them. The CDR3 covers 13 residues. CDR3 sequence (DNA): TGTGCCAGCAGCCTTAACCAAAATCAGCCCCAGCATTTT. It specifies CASSLNQNQPQHF.

The chain employs TRBV19 and TRBJ1-5, with D unclear. The germline V gene has CDR1 LNHDA and CDR2 SQIVND (reference sequence). This CDR3 has 13 residues. The germline V and J ends were trimmed by 2 bases and 5 bases, with 7 bases remaining between them. In DNA, the CDR3 is TGTGCCAGTAGTATACAGGTAGATCAGCCCCAGCATTTT. This sequence encodes CASSIQVDQPQHF.